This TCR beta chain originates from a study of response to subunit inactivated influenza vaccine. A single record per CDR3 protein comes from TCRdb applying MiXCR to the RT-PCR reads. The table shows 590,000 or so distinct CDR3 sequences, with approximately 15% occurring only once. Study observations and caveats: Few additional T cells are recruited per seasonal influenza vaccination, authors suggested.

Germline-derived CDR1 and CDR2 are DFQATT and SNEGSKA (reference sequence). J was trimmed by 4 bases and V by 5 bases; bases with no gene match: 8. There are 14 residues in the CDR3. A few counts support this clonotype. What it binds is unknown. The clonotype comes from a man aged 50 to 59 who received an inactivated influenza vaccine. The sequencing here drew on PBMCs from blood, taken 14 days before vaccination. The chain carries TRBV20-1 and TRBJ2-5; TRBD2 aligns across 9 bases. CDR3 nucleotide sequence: TGCAGTGCTCGTGCGGGGGGGCGATTAGAGACCCAGTACTTC. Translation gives CSARAGGRLETQYF.